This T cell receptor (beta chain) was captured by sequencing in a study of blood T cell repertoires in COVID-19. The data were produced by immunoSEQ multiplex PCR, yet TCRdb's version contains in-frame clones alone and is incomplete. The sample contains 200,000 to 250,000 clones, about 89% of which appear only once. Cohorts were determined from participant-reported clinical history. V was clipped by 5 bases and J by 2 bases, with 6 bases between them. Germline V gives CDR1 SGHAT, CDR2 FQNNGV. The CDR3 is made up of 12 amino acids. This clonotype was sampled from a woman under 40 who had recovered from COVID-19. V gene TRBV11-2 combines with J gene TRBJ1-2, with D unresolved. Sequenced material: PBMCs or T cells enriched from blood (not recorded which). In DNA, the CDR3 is TGTGCCAGCAGCGTCCAGAACTATGGCTACACCTTC. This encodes CASSVQNYGYTF.